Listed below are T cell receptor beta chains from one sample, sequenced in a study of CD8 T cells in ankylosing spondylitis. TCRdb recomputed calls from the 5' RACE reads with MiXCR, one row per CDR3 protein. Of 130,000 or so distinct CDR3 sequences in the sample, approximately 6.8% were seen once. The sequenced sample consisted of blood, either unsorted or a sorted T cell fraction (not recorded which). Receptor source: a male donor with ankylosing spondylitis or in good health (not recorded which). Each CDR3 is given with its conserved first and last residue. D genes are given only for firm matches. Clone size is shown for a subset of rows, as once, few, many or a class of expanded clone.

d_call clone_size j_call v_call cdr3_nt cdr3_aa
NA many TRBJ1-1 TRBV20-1 TGCAGTGCTAAGAGGGAGGGAACGATGAACACTGAAGCTTTCTTT CSAKREGTMNTEAFF
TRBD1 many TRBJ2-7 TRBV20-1 TGCAGTGCTAGTCCGTCGACAGGGTTGACTTACGAGCAGTACTTC CSASPSTGLTYEQYF
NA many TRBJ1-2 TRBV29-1 TGCAGCGTCCTTTCGTCAGGGGAATATGGCTACACCTTC CSVLSSGEYGYTF
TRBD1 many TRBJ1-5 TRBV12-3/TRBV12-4 TGTGCCAGCAGTTTAGGTCCAGGGGGCGGATGGCAGCCCCAGCATTTT CASSLGPGGGWQPQHF
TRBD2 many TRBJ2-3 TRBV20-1 TGCAGTGCTAGAGATAAGGCGGGAGGCGATCTCCGCGTTAGTTTT CSARDKAGGDLRVSF
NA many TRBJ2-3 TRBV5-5 TGTGCCAGCAGCTTGGGGAGCGATCCAAATACGCAGTATTTT CASSLGSDPNTQYF
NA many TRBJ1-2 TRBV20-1 TGCAGTGCGACGCCACTAGCCTATGGCTACACCTTC CSATPLAYGYTF
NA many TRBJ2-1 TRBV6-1 TGTGCCAGCACCCTAAGGGGGGGGGTCTACAATGAGCAGTTCTTC CASTLRGGVYNEQFF
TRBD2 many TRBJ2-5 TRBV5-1 TGCGCCAGCAGCTTGGAGGCGGCTAGCGGGGAGACCCAGTACTTC CASSLEAASGETQYF
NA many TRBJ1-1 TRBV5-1 TGCGCCAGCAGCATCCAGGACAGTCGCACTGAAGCTTTCTTT CASSIQDSRTEAFF
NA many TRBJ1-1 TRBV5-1 TGCGCCAGCAGCTTCGGCGCAATGAACACTGAAGCTTTCTTT CASSFGAMNTEAFF
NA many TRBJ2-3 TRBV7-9 TGTGCCAGCAGCTTAAGAGGGGGCACAGATACGCAGTATTTT CASSLRGGTDTQYF
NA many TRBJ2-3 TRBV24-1 TGTGCCACCAGTGTTTCTAGCTCCGGTGATACGCAGTATTTT CATSVSSSGDTQYF
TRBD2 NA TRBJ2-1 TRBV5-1 TGCGCCAGCAGCTTGGTTCCTAGCGGGGGGCCGGATGAGCAGTTCTTC CASSLVPSGGPDEQFF
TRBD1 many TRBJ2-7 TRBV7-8 TGTGCCAGCAGCTCGGGACAGTCACTGTACGAGCAGTACTTC CASSSGQSLYEQYF
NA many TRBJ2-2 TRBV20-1 TGCAGTGCGGTACCCGGACGGGGTCGCACCGGGGAGCTGTTTTTT CSAVPGRGRTGELFF
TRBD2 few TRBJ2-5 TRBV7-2 TGTGCCAGCAGCGTCACGGCTAGCGGCCAAGAGACCCAGTACTTC CASSVTASGQETQYF
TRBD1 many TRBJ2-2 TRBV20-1 TGCAGTGCTAGAGACTCGACAGGGTGGAACACCGGGGAGCTGTTTTTT CSARDSTGWNTGELFF
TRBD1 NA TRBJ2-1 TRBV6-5 TGTGCCAGCAGTTGGGACAGCTCCTACAATGAGCAGTTCTTC CASSWDSSYNEQFF
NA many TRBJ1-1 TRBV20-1 TGCAGTGCTTTTGCGGGGGACACTGAAGCTTTCTTT CSAFAGDTEAFF
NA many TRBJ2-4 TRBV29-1 TGCAGCGTTGAGGACCCTGAGGGTTTGCCCAAAAACATTCAGTACTTC CSVEDPEGLPKNIQYF
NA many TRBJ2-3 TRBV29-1 TGCAGCGTTCTTCTAAAATTGACAGATACGCAGTATTTT CSVLLKLTDTQYF
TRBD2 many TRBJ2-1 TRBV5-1 TGCGCCAGCAGCTCGACAACCGGGACTAGCGAGCTCCTGAGGAATGAGCAGTTCTTC CASSSTTGTSELLRNEQFF
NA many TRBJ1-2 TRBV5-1 TGCGCCAGCAGCCCCCGGACCACCCCTGGAGAGTATGGCTACACCTTC CASSPRTTPGEYGYTF
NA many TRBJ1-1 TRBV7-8 TGTGCCAGCAGCTTAAGGCCCCCGAACACTGAAGCTTTCTTT CASSLRPPNTEAFF
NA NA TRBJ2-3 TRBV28 TGTGCCAGCAGTTTCCCCAAGGCAGATACGCAGTATTTT CASSFPKADTQYF
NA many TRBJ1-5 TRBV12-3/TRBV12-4 TGTGCCAGCGGTTGGGGGAGCAATCAGCCCCAGCATTTT CASGWGSNQPQHF
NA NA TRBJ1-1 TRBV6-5 TGTGCCAGCAGTTACTTTCGACAACTGAACACTGAAGCTTTCTTT CASSYFRQLNTEAFF
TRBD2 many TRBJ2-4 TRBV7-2 TGTGCCAGCAGCTTTAGCGGGAACAACATTCAGTACTTC CASSFSGNNIQYF
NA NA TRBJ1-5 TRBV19 TGTGCCAGCTCAGGGAAGAATAGCAATCAGCCCCAGCATTTT CASSGKNSNQPQHF
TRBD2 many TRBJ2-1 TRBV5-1 TGCGCCAGCAGCCCGCCGACTAGCGGGAGCTACAATGAGCAGTTCTTC CASSPPTSGSYNEQFF
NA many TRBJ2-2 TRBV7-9 TGTGCCAGCACCTTTAGGGGGGGCAACACCGGGGAGCTGTTTTTT CASTFRGGNTGELFF
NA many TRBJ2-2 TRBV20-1 TGCAGTGCTAGAGATGTTGGGGGGGCACGCACCGGGGAGCTGTTTTTT CSARDVGGARTGELFF
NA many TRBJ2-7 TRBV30 TGTGCCTGGGATAGGGGCAGGGAGCGCGAGCAGTACTTC CAWDRGREREQYF
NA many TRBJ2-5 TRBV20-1 TGCAGTGCTAGAGATTTCGCCCCCGGGACCCAGTACTTC CSARDFAPGTQYF
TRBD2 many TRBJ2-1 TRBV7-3 TGTGCCAGCAGCTTAGTGGGGACTAGCTCCTACAATGAGCAGTTCTTC CASSLVGTSSYNEQFF
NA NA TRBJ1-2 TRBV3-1 TGTGCCAGCAGCGGACGTTATGGCTACACCTTC CASSGRYGYTF
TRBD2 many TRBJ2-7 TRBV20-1 TGCAGTACATCTTCGGGGCGGGAGTTCTCCTACGAGCAGTACTTC CSTSSGREFSYEQYF
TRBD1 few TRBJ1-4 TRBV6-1 TGTGCCAGCAGTGAGATTCTCGGGACAGGGGAGAAAAAACTGTTTTTT CASSEILGTGEKKLFF
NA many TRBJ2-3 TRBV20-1 TGCAGTGCTATCCAGACATTCGCTAGCACAGATACGCAGTATTTT CSAIQTFASTDTQYF
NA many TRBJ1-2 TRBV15 TGTGCCACCAGCAGGGCCGGCAACCTCTATGGCTACACCTTC CATSRAGNLYGYTF
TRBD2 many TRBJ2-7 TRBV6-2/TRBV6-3 TGTGCCAGCAAAAGTAGCGGGAGATACGAGCAGTACTTC CASKSSGRYEQYF